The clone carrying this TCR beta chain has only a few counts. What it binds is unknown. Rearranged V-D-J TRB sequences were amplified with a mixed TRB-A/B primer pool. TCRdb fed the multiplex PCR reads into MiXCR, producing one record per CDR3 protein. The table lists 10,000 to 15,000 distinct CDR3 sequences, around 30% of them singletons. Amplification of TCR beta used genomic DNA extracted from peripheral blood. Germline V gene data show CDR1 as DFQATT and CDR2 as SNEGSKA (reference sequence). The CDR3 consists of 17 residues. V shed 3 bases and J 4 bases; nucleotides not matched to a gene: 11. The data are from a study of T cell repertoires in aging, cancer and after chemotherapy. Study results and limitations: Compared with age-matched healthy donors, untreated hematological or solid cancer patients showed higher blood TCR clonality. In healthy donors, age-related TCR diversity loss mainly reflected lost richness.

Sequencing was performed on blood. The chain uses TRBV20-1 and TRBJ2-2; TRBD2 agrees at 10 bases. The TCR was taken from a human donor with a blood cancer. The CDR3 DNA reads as TGCAGTGCTAGGAGGCTAGCGGGAGACGCCGGCACCGGGGAGCTGTTTTTT. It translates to CSARRLAGDAGTGELFF.